The rows below give T cell receptor beta chains drawn from one sample of a study of control samples from healthy donors and cancer patients. Profiling relied on immunoSEQ multiplex PCR, and the TCRdb table lists in-frame clones only, not all of them. The table includes around 140,000 clones, 94% detected once. The sample was blood. The source of these receptors is a man in his forties in good health. Both conserved end residues are part of each CDR3. D genes are given only for firm matches. Size is omitted from some rows. Given values are once, few, many or a class for expanded clones.

cdr3_nt cdr3_aa j_call clone_size d_call v_call
TGTGCCAGCAGTCCTCGCTATGGTCGGACAGATACGCAGTATTTT CASSPRYGRTDTQYF TRBJ2-3 - - TRBV11-2
TGTGCCAGAAGCTTGGGGAGGGGTAATCAGCCCCAGCATTTT CARSLGRGNQPQHF TRBJ1-5 - - TRBV5-3
TGTGCCAGCAGTCAACCCGTCGGGGAGCGGGTCTCTGGGGCCAACGTCCTGACTTTC CASSQPVGERVSGANVLTF TRBJ2-6 - - TRBV5-6
TGTGCCAGTAGTACCCTCTCTTGGGGGGCCGGACTAGCGGGAGCGTATGAGCAGTTCTTC CASSTLSWGAGLAGAYEQFF TRBJ2-1 - TRBD2 TRBV19
TGTGCCAGCAGTTTACCAACCACAGATACGCAGTATTTT CASSLPTTDTQYF TRBJ2-3 once - TRBV27
TGTGCCAGCAGCTTAGGAGCAGACAATCAGCCCCAGCATTTT CASSLGADNQPQHF TRBJ1-5 - - TRBV5-8
TGTGCCAGCAGCCCAGGGTACCAAGAGACCCAGTACTTC CASSPGYQETQYF TRBJ2-5 - - TRBV11-2
TGCAGCGTTTGGGAGGTTGAAGCTTTCTTT CSVWEVEAFF TRBJ1-1 - - TRBV29-1
TGTGCCAGCAGCACCACCGGGACTAGTAACAATGAGCAGTTCTTC CASSTTGTSNNEQFF TRBJ2-1 - TRBD2 TRBV9
TGTGCTAGTGGTTTGGGCACTTCCAATCAGCCCCAGCATTTT CASGLGTSNQPQHF TRBJ1-5 - - TRBV12-5
TGTGCCAGCACCTTGGGGGGGAGTTTCTCTGGAAACACCATATATTTT CASTLGGSFSGNTIYF TRBJ1-3 - - TRBV28
TGTGCCAGCAGCTTAGGAGGGTCTAGGGCTTTCTTT CASSLGGSRAFF TRBJ1-1 - - TRBV7-9
TGCGCCAGCAGCTTGGGCAGGGGCACAGATACGCAGTATTTT CASSLGRGTDTQYF TRBJ2-3 - - TRBV5-1
TGTGCCAGCAGCCGGCTCCGGGACACTGAGCAGTACTTC CASSRLRDTEQYF TRBJ2-7 - - TRBV28
TGTGCCAGCCACCGAAGGGGGTCAGGAACTGAAGCTTTCTTT CASHRRGSGTEAFF TRBJ1-1 - - TRBV19
TGCGCCAGCAGCCAAGACAGGGGACCCGGAAACACCATATATTTT CASSQDRGPGNTIYF TRBJ1-3 - - TRBV4-3